Listed below are T cell receptor beta chains from one sample, sequenced in a study of CD8+ T cells in alopecia areata. Produced via immunoSEQ multiplex PCR; TCRdb's table is partial and in-frame only. The sample has about 180,000 clones, around 60% seen once. Here the sequenced sample was CD4+ T cells sorted from blood, taken at week 0. The receptors originated from a human donor with alopecia areata. The CDR3 runs from the conserved cysteine through the conserved F or W. A D gene is named only where the DNA matches it firmly. Some rows mark clone size as missing; the rest say once, few, many or name a class of expanded clone.

v_call,j_call,clone_size,d_call,cdr3_nt,cdr3_aa
TRBV27,TRBJ1-5,-,-,TGTGCCAGCAGTCCCACTTTTGGGACGCAGCCCCAGCATTTT,CASSPTFGTQPQHF
TRBV10-3,TRBJ2-5,few,-,TGTGCCACCCAGGGGGGGCTACAAGAGACCCAGTACTTC,CATQGGLQETQYF
TRBV5-1,TRBJ2-7,-,-,TGCGCCAGCAGCTGGGTCAGGGGATACGAGCAGTACTTC,CASSWVRGYEQYF
TRBV19,TRBJ2-3,many,TRBD2,TGTGCCAGTAGTATTGCCAGCGGGAGTAGCACAGATACGCAGTATTTT,CASSIASGSSTDTQYF
TRBV6-6,TRBJ2-3,few,-,TGTGCCAGCAGTAAACTAGCCGTCGGCACAGATACGCAGTATTTT,CASSKLAVGTDTQYF
TRBV15,TRBJ1-6,once,-,TGTGCCACCAGCAGAGATGTCGGGAATTCACCCCTCCACTTT,CATSRDVGNSPLHF
TRBV30,TRBJ1-5,-,-,-,CAWSVGQGAFNF
TRBV29-1,TRBJ2-6,few,-,TGCAGCGTCTACCAATCTGGGGCCAACGTCCTGACTTTC,CSVYQSGANVLTF
TRBV29-1,TRBJ1-6,-,-,TGCAGCGTTGAAGGGCGGGGCCAAAATTCACCCCTCCACTTT,CSVEGRGQNSPLHF
TRBV7-2,TRBJ2-5,-,TRBD1,TGTGCCAGCAGCCTAAGGGCAGGGGGAAGAGAGACCCAGTACTTC,CASSLRAGGRETQYF
TRBV29-1,TRBJ1-1,few,-,TGCAGCGTTGGGAGGACGGCTAACACTGAAGCTTTCTTT,CSVGRTANTEAFF
TRBV18,TRBJ2-2,few,-,TGTGCCAGCTCACCTATAACGGCGTTTACCGGGGAGCTGTTTTTT,CASSPITAFTGELFF
TRBV11-2,TRBJ1-2,-,TRBD1,TGTGCCAGCAGCTTTTCCGGGACAGGGGTAGGCTACACCTTC,CASSFSGTGVGYTF
TRBV7-9,TRBJ2-4,-,TRBD2,TGTGCCAGCAGCCACGACGGGACTAGCGGGGGGAGGTACTTC,CASSHDGTSGGRYF
TRBV28,TRBJ1-1,few,-,TGTGCCAGCGAACTGAACACTGAAGCTTTCTTT,CASELNTEAFF
TRBV2,TRBJ1-1,once,TRBD1,TGTGCCGGAGACAGGGAAAACACTGAAGCTTTCTTT,CAGDRENTEAFF
TRBV23-1,TRBJ2-3,few,-,TGCGCCAGCAGTCATGGTCAAGATACGCAGTATTTT,CASSHGQDTQYF
TRBV5-6,TRBJ2-5,-,-,TGTGCCAGCAGCTTGGTACAGGTGCAAGAGACCCAGTACTTC,CASSLVQVQETQYF
TRBV30,TRBJ1-1,-,-,TGTGCCGGCAGAAGCAACAGGGACACTGAAGCTTTCTTT,CAGRSNRDTEAFF
TRBV5-6,TRBJ2-5,-,TRBD1,TGTGCCAGCAGCTTTTTCGGGACAGGGTGGAAGACCCAGTACTTC,CASSFFGTGWKTQYF
TRBV5-1,TRBJ2-7,-,TRBD1,TGCGCCAGCAGCTTGGCTAAAGGACAGGGAAACGAGCAGTACTTC,CASSLAKGQGNEQYF
TRBV29-1,TRBJ1-1,-,TRBD1,TGCAGCGTTTATGACAGGGGAGCCCCCCCGTTT,CSVYDRGAPPF
TRBV29-1,TRBJ2-7,few,TRBD1,TGCAGCGTTGCTTGGGACAGCTACTACGAGCAGTACTTC,CSVAWDSYYEQYF
TRBV9,TRBJ1-4,-,-,TGTGCCAGCAGCCCCGGGGTGGGAACTAATGAAAAACTGTTTTTT,CASSPGVGTNEKLFF
TRBV12-5,TRBJ1-5,once,-,TGTGCTAGTGGCCGCGACGAAAATCAGCCCCAGCATTTT,CASGRDENQPQHF
TRBV27,TRBJ1-1,-,-,TGTGCCAGCAGTCCCCAGACAGCGAACACTGAAGCTTTCTTT,CASSPQTANTEAFF
TRBV21-1,TRBJ1-1,-,-,TGTGCCAGCAGCTACCTTCCTAGGGTTTGCACTGAAGCTTTCTTT,CASSYLPRVCTEAFF
TRBV23-1,TRBJ2-7,-,-,TGCGCCAGCAGTCAATGGCACGGCAGCTCCTACGAGCAGTACTTC,CASSQWHGSSYEQYF
TRBV29-1,TRBJ1-3,-,-,TGCAGCGTTGGAACCTCTGGAAACACCATATATTTT,CSVGTSGNTIYF
TRBV9,TRBJ2-7,-,-,TGTGCCAGCAGCGTAGCACCCCAGAGCTCCTACGAGCAGTACTTC,CASSVAPQSSYEQYF
TRBV5-6,TRBJ2-5,-,-,TGTGCCAGCAGCCTCGGGGGGCCAAGGGAGACCCAGTACTTC,CASSLGGPRETQYF
TRBV6-1,TRBJ2-7,-,TRBD1,TGTGCCAGCAGTGAGCGACAGGGGGGGTACGGATACGAGCAGTACTTC,CASSERQGGYGYEQYF
TRBV7-9,TRBJ1-1,-,-,TGTGCCAGCAGCTTCGGAGGCCTGAACACTGAAGCTTTCTTT,CASSFGGLNTEAFF
TRBV5-1,TRBJ2-7,-,-,TGCGCCAGCAGCTTCGGTTCGGAGCGGAATAACGAGCAGTACTTC,CASSFGSERNNEQYF
TRBV27,TRBJ1-1,few,-,TGTGCCAGCACACCCAGGTATGATGGTGAAGCTTTCTTT,CASTPRYDGEAFF
TRBV7-9,TRBJ1-6,-,-,TGTGCCAGCAGCTTATTCAATGCGGGCAGGGAGGCACCCCTCCACTTT,CASSLFNAGREAPLHF
TRBV29-1,TRBJ2-1,few,-,TGCAGCGTGGGGACGGGTTACAATGAGCAGTTCTTC,CSVGTGYNEQFF
TRBV5-1,TRBJ2-5,-,-,TGCGCCAGCACAAACAGGCCCCAAGAGACCCAGTACTTC,CASTNRPQETQYF
TRBV29-1,TRBJ2-7,few,-,TGCAGCGTTGTAGAGGTCGCCAGTCCCTACGAGCAGTACTTC,CSVVEVASPYEQYF
TRBV30,TRBJ1-3,-,-,TGTGCCTGGAGTGTAGCAGGCAAAACTCATTTT,CAWSVAGKTHF
TRBV29-1,TRBJ1-1,few,-,TGCAGCGTTGTGGGTACTGAAGCTTTCTTT,CSVVGTEAFF
TRBV15,TRBJ1-5,-,TRBD1,TGTGCCACCAGCAGAGAAGGCCAGGGGGTCAATCAGCCCCAGCATTTT,CATSREGQGVNQPQHF
TRBV5-1,TRBJ2-5,-,-,TGCGCCAGCAGCTTGAATTCCGAAGAGACCCAGTACTTC,CASSLNSEETQYF
TRBV6-1,TRBJ1-5,-,-,TGTGCCAGCTCAAGGCTCGTAGAGCAGCCCCAGCATTTT,CASSRLVEQPQHF
TRBV5-1,TRBJ1-2,-,TRBD1,TGCGCCAGCAGCTTACAACAGGGGGCGCGAAATGGCTACACCTTC,CASSLQQGARNGYTF